In its sample, the clone carrying this TCR beta chain was seen a few times. The antigen remains unidentified. The sample is drawn from a study of T cell repertoires in cytomegalovirus infection. Study-level background: Carrying CMV and the relevant HLA type showed in public TCR beta signatures.

The length of the CDR3 is 11 residues. V lost 5 bases and J 9 bases, leaving 10 bases between the germline ends. Germline loops: CDR1 MNHEY, CDR2 SMNVEV (reference sequence). TCRdb recomputed calls from the reads with MiXCR, one row per CDR3 protein. The profile shows about 830,000 distinct CDR3 sequences, less than 35% of them singletons. This clonotype was sampled from a human donor in good health (CMV status not recorded). Some clones in this sample may be carry-over from other donors' samples. Specimen: cultured CD8+ T cells from PBMCs, collected from culture after CMV antigen stimulation. The rearrangement uses TRBV27 and TRBJ1-1; D remains ambiguous. Here the CDR3 DNA reads TGTGCCAGCAGTAATGGGTTTAAAGCTTTCTTT. Translating gives CASSNGFKAFF.